This T cell receptor beta chain stems from a study of T cell responses to AZD1222 COVID-19 vaccine. Study-wide results and caveats: Just 5 to 7 AZD1222 recipients were seropositive at baseline.

Some clones are missing from TCRdb's copy, which holds only in-frame ones; the method was immunoSEQ multiplex PCR. Here the sample spans 45,000 to 55,000 clones, 80% to 90% being singletons. In regard to this clone: What it binds is not known.

The ends were cut back, 6 bases at V and 8 bases at J, with 8 bases in the middle. Per the germline V gene, CDR1 is LNHDA and CDR2 is SQIVND (reference sequence). The length of the CDR3 is 12 residues. This chain links TRBV19 with TRBJ1-6; D is possibly TRBD1 (5 bases). The origin of this receptor is an adult in good health. The material was peripheral blood, obtained on day 0 of AZD1222 vaccination. The CDR3 DNA reads as TGTGCCAGTAGCAGGGACGATTCACCCCTCCACTTT. This encodes CASSRDDSPLHF.